These 23 T cell receptor beta chains were sequenced from one sample in a study of T cell responses to AZD1222 COVID-19 vaccine. The assay was immunoSEQ multiplex PCR, and TCRdb's table has in-frame clones only and misses some. This sample has some 200,000 clones, with roughly 93% found just once. The specimen was peripheral blood, collected on day 0 of AZD1222 vaccination. These receptors originate from an adult in good health.

V and J are TRBV18 and TRBJ2-7; possible D gene TRBD1, 5 bases. The CDR3 runs 13 residues. Germline loops: CDR1 KGHSH, CDR2 LQKENI. Trimming took off 4 bases at V and 4 bases at J, with 11 bases between the two ends. For the CDR3, the DNA is TGTGCCAGCTCACTCGGACAACGGTACGAGCAGTACTTC. Its translation: CASSLGQRYEQYF.

The V and J genes are TRBV6-5 and TRBJ1-2, with D hard to call. V gave up 8 bases and J gave up 4 bases, with 14 bases separating them. CDR3 length equals 13 residues. Germline V gives CDR1 MNHEY, CDR2 SVGAGI. The chain's CDR3 is CASSSAGFYGYTF. The CDR3 nucleotides read TGTGCCAGCTCCTCCGCTGGGTTCTATGGCTACACCTTC.

V is TRBV19 and J is TRBJ1-3; no clear D. Germline-derived CDR1 and CDR2 are LNHDA and SQIVND (reference sequence). This CDR3 comprises 15 residues. V gave up 3 bases and J gave up 0 bases, with 9 bases separating them. The CDR3 coding sequence is TGTGCCAGTAGTATCGACGGATTCTCTGGAAACACCATATATTTT. Translating gives CASSIDGFSGNTIYF.

The chain couples TRBV25-1 to TRBJ2-2; D possibly corresponds to TRBD2 (5 bases). The length of the CDR3 is 15 residues. In germline, CDR1 is MGHDK, CDR2 SYGVNS. Trimming stripped 2 bases from V and 1 base from J, with 8 bases between. The CDR3 spells CASSENSGNTGELFF. The CDR3 region has the DNA TGTGCCAGCAGTGAAAACAGCGGGAACACCGGGGAGCTGTTTTTT.

This clone is a singleton in its sample. The chain combines TRBV19 with TRBJ1-4; D possibly corresponds to TRBD1 (5 bases). Trimming shortened V by 4 bases and J by 8 bases, and 14 bases separated the two germline ends. The CDR3 has 14 residues. Germline lookup yields CDR1 LNHDA and CDR2 SQIVND (reference sequence). This chain's CDR3 is CASSNPGTTEKLFF. In nucleotides, the CDR3 is TGTGCCAGTAGTAACCCTGGGACGACGGAAAAACTGTTTTTT. Full variable domain (remainder filled in from reference TRBV19 and TRBJ1-4): DGGITQSPKYLFRKEGQNVTLSCEQNLNHDAMYWYRQDPGQGLRLIYYSQIVNDFQKGDIAEGYSVSREKKESFPLTVTSAQKNPTAFYLCASSNPGTTEKLFFGSGTQLSVL.

This chain joins TRBV7-2 and TRBJ1-2; 9 bases match TRBD1. CDR3 length: 15 residues. The ends lost 2 bases at V and 7 bases at J; junction bases unmatched: 8. Germline V gene lookup returns CDR1 SGHTA and CDR2 FQGNSA. The CDR3 loop is CASSLIQGALGGYTF. In nucleotides, the CDR3 is TGTGCCAGCAGCTTAATACAGGGGGCACTGGGTGGCTACACCTTC.

This clone showed up just once. The chain links TRBV25-1 to TRBJ2-5, with D possibly matching TRBD2 (5 bases). The V end was cut by 1 base, the J end by 9 bases, with 12 bases between. The CDR3 sequence is 13 residues long. Looked up from germline, CDR1 is MGHDK and CDR2 is SYGVNS. In nucleotides, the CDR3 is TGTGCCAGCAGTGAATCTCTAGCCCACGCCCAGTACTTC. This sequence encodes CASSESLAHAQYF.

J is TRBJ1-2 and V is TRBV9, with D maybe TRBD1 (6 bases). Trimming took 4 bases from V and 2 from J, leaving 15 bases between them. The CDR3 is 15 amino acids. CDR1 is SGDLS and CDR2 is YYNGEE in the germline V gene. CDR3 nucleotides: TGTGCCAGCAGCCGACGCTCGGACAGAAACTATGGCTACACCTTC. Its protein product is CASSRRSDRNYGYTF. The entire variable domain, with the rest obtained from reference TRBV9 and TRBJ1-2, is as follows: DSGVTQTPKHLITATGQRVTLRCSPRSGDLSVYWYQQSLDQGLQFLIQYYNGEERAKGNILERFSAQQFPDLHSELNLSSLELGDSALYFCASSRRSDRNYGYTFGSGTRLTVV.

The chain couples TRBV3-1 (or the pseudogene TRBV3-2) to TRBJ1-6; the D gene is possibly TRBD1 (6 bases). Between the trimmed V and J ends, which lost 4 bases and 7 bases, there was a span of 20 bases. Germline CDR1 is LGHDT and CDR2 is YNNKEL (reference sequence). The CDR3 consists of 17 residues. Here the CDR3 reads CASSRGSQGIWNSPLHF. The CDR3 bases are TGTGCCAGCAGCCGCGGGAGTCAGGGGATCTGGAATTCACCCCTCCACTTT.

This CDR3 reads CASGQGAEKLFF. The CDR3 coding sequence is TGTGCCAGCGGACAGGGTGCTGAAAAACTGTTTTTT. V usage is TRBV6-5 and J usage is TRBJ1-4; 8 nucleotides line up with TRBD1. The germline V gene encodes CDR1 MNHEY and CDR2 SVGAGI. J was trimmed by 7 bases and V by 8 bases; bases with no gene match: 3. This CDR3 comprises 12 residues.

The J gene is TRBJ2-3, the V gene TRBV2, with 16 nucleotides matching TRBD2. The CDR3 contains 18 residues. Germline trimming cut 5 bases from V and 2 bases from J; bases unmatched to any gene: 7. Germline V lookup: CDR1 SNHLY, CDR2 FYNNEI. CDR3 region: CASSPVGLAGGPTDTQYF. CDR3 DNA sequence: TGTGCCAGCAGTCCGGTGGGACTAGCGGGGGGGCCCACAGATACGCAGTATTTT.

The chain recombines TRBV10-1 with TRBJ2-1; 10 bases line up with TRBD2. V was clipped by 5 bases and J by 5 bases; unmatched bases: 6. The CDR3 is 15 residues long. Germline CDR1 is WNHNN and CDR2 is SYGVQD (reference sequence). The CDR3 DNA sequence: TGCGCCAGCAGTCTTACTAGCGGGGCTGACAATGAGCAGTTCTTC. This translates into CASSLTSGADNEQFF.

Points on this clone: This sample includes further DNA sequences coding for the same CDR3. The J gene is TRBJ2-5, the V gene TRBV18; no reliable D call. Trimming cost V 3 bases and J 1 base, with 0 bases left between them. This CDR3 has 11 residues. Germline V lookup: CDR1 KGHSH, CDR2 LQKENI. CDR3 in DNA: TGTGCCAGCTCACCCCAAGAGACCCAGTACTTC. Encoded protein: CASSPQETQYF.

The chain joins TRBV28 to TRBJ2-3; D is unclear. This CDR3 region has 12 residues. Trimming took off 2 bases at V and 6 bases at J, with 6 bases between the two ends. The V gene's germline CDR1 is MDHEN and CDR2 SYDVKM. The CDR3 is CASSLISDTQYF. CDR3 bases: TGTGCCAGCAGTTTAATTTCGGATACGCAGTATTTT.

The CDR3 is CASSQGRPGQPQHF. The CDR3 DNA reads as TGTGCCAGCAGTCAGGGCCGTCCGGGTCAGCCCCAGCATTTT. This chain connects TRBV28 to TRBJ1-5, with D perhaps matching TRBD1 (5 bases). The CDR3 is made up of 14 amino acids. In germline, CDR1 is MDHEN, CDR2 SYDVKM. Trimming took off 5 bases at V and 6 bases at J, with 14 bases between the two ends.

The chain combines TRBV25-1 with TRBJ2-7, with D hard to call. Trimming left V 4 bases short and J 2 bases short, with 9 bases between. Germline V CDR1 and CDR2: MGHDK, SYGVNS. This CDR3 is 13 amino acids long. The DNA for the CDR3 is TGTGCCAGCAGTGTAGGGCTAACCTACGAGCAGTACTTC. This sequence encodes CASSVGLTYEQYF.

This chain links TRBV6-6 with TRBJ2-2; 8 nucleotides align to TRBD1. V shed 5 bases, J shed 0 bases, and the junction held 5 bases outside the gene matches. The CDR3 has 16 amino acids. Germline loops: CDR1 MNHNY, CDR2 SVGAGI (reference sequence). The CDR3 nucleotides read TGTGCCAGCAGTGTACCGGGACAGGCGAACACCGGGGAGCTGTTTTTT. Amino acid sequence: CASSVPGQANTGELFF.

The chain carries TRBV20-1 and TRBJ2-5, with TRBD2 matching 9 bases. The junction had 12 bases not matched to a gene; V was cut back by 6 bases and J by 4 bases. CDR1 and CDR2 from the germline V gene are DFQATT and SNEGSKA (reference sequence). The CDR3 runs to 15 residues. CDR3 loop: CSASRASGMGETQYF. CDR3 bases: TGCAGTGCCAGTCGCGCTAGCGGGATGGGAGAGACCCAGTACTTC.

The J gene is TRBJ2-7, the V gene TRBV18; 9 bases align to TRBD1. This CDR3 region has 15 residues. J was trimmed by 2 bases and V by 6 bases; bases with no gene match: 8. Germline CDR1 is KGHSH and CDR2 is LQKENI. DNA of the CDR3: TGTGCCAGCTCCCGCCCGACAGGGGGTCCCTACGAGCAGTACTTC. It specifies CASSRPTGGPYEQYF.

The chain couples TRBV5-1 to TRBJ2-5; 7 nucleotides line up with TRBD1. The length of the CDR3 is 14 residues. The V gene end was trimmed by 4 bases and the J gene end by 0 bases; junction bases not matched to a gene: 3. Germline CDR1 is SGHRS and CDR2 is YFSETQ. The chain's CDR3 is CASSAGTDQETQYF. CDR3 DNA: TGCGCCAGCAGCGCTGGGACAGACCAAGAGACCCAGTACTTC.

This clone was seen once. The chain combines TRBV2 with TRBJ1-5, with TRBD1 as a possible D gene (5 bases). The V and J ends lost 7 bases and 3 bases respectively, with 13 bases between them. The germline gives CDR1 SNHLY, CDR2 FYNNEI. There are 14 residues in the CDR3. The CDR3 spells CASKSGLNNQPQHF. The CDR3 DNA follows: TGTGCCAGCAAATCAGGGCTCAACAATCAGCCCCAGCATTTT.

The rearrangement links TRBV27 to TRBJ2-7; D not certain. The ends were cut back, 9 bases at V and 0 bases at J, with 6 bases in the middle. Germline CDR1 and CDR2: MNHEY and SMNVEV (reference sequence). The CDR3 contains 11 residues. The CDR3 here is CASGGSYEQYF. The CDR3 region has the DNA TGTGCCAGTGGCGGCTCCTACGAGCAGTACTTC.

This clone was found once. The genes are TRBV5-4 and TRBJ2-5; TRBD1 might be the D (6 bases). The ends were cut back, 4 bases at V and 2 bases at J, with 15 bases in the middle. The CDR3 extends over 15 amino acids. CDR1 and CDR2 from the germline V gene are SGHNT and YYREEE (reference sequence). The CDR3 region is CASSRGTPQQETQYF. CDR3 nucleotides: TGTGCCAGCAGCCGAGGGACACCCCAGCAAGAGACCCAGTACTTC. The whole variable domain, remainder taken from reference TRBV5-4 and TRBJ2-5, is ETGVTQSPTHLIKTRGQQVTLRCSSQSGHNTVSWYQQALGQGPQFIFQYYREEENGRGNFPPRFSGLQFPNYSSELNVNALELDDSALYLCASSRGTPQQETQYFGPGTRLLVL.